This paragraph reports one T cell receptor beta chain. The antigen is not known. Sorted-subset replicate PCRs used 150 to 250 ng of genomic DNA. This amount corresponded to about 30,000 T cell genomes. The authors' processing: There were no quality scores in the junction-only immunoSEQ sequences, so filtering differed. Profiling relied on immunoSEQ multiplex PCR, and the TCRdb table lists in-frame clones only, not all of them. That table is the source of V, J and clone size, and D and trimming were worked out from the DNA. The table lists millions of clones, approximately 95% of them singletons. The ends were cut back, 4 bases at V and 0 bases at J, with 12 bases in the middle. CDR1 SEHNR and CDR2 FQNEAQ come from the germline V gene (reference sequence). CDR3 length: 15 amino acids. The data stem from a study of shared clonotypes between healthy human individuals. Overall study findings and caveats: With a few donors compared, roughly 5% of naive CD4 clonotypes were shared. Investigators expected sequencing depth to affect clonotype sharing among donors.

CD45RO-negative, CCR7-positively selected cells formed the naive CD8 fraction, excluding terminally differentiated effector memory CD45RA+ cells. The chain joins TRBV7-9 to TRBJ1-1; TRBD1 is a possible D gene (6 bases). This clonotype was obtained from a man between 18 and 29 years old in good health. The sample consisted of naive CD8+ T cells sorted from blood. CDR3 sequence reads: CASSYPGTMNTEAFF. The CDR3 nucleotides are TGTGCCAGCAGCTATCCCGGGACAATGAACACTGAAGCTTTCTTT.